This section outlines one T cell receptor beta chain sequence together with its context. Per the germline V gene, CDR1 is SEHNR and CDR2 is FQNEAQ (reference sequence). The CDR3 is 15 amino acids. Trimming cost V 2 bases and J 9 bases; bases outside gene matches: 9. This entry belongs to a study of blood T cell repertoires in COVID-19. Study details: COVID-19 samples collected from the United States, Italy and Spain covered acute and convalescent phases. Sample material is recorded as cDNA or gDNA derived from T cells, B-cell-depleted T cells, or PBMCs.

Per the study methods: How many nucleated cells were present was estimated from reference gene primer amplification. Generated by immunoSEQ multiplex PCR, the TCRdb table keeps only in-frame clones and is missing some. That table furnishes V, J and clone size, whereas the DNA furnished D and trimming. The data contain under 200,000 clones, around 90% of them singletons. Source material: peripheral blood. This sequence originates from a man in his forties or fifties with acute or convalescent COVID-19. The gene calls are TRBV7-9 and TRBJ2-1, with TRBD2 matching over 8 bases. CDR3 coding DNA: TGTGCCAGCAGCTTAACTAGCGGACCCTTGAGTGAGCAGTTCTTC. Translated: CASSLTSGPLSEQFF.